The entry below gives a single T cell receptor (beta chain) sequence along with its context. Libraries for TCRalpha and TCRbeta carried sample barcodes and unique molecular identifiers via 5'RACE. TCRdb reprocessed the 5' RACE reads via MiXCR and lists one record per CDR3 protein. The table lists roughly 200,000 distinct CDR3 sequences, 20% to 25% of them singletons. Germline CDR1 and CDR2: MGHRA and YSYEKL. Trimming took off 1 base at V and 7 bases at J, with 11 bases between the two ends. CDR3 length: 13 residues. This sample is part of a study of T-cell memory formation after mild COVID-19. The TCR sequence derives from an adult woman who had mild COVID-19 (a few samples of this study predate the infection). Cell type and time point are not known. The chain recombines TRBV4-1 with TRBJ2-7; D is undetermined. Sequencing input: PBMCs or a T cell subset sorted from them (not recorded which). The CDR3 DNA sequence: TGCGCCAGCAGCCAAGCCCTGTTAGAGGAGCAGTACTTC. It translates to CASSQALLEEQYF.